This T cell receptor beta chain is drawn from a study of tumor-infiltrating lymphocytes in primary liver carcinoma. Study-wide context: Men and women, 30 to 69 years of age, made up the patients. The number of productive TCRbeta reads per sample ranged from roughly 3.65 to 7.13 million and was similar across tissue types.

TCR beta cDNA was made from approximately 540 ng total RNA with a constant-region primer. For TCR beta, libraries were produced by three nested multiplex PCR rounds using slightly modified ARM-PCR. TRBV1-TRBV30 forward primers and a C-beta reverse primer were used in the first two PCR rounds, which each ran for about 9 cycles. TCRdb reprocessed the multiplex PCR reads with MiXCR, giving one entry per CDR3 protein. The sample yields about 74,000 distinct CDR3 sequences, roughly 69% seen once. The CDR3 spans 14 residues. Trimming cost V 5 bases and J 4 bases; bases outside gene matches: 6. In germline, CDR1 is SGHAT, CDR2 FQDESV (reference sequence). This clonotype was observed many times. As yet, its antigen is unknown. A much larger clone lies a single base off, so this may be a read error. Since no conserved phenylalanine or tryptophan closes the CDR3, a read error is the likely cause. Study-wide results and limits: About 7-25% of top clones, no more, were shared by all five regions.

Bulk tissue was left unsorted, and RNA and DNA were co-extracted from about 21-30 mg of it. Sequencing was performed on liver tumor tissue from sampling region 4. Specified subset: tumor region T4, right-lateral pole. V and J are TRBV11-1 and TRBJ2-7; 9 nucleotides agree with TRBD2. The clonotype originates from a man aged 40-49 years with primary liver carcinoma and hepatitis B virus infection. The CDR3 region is CASSPDSGRYEQYS. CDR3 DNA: TGTGCCAGCAGCCCTGACAGCGGGAGGTACGAGCAGTACTCC.